This TCR beta chain comes out of a study of blood T cell repertoires in COVID-19. Study background: Sample material is recorded as cDNA or gDNA derived from T cells, B-cell-depleted T cells, or PBMCs.

This CDR3 has 13 residues. Trimming shortened V by 2 bases and J by 5 bases, and 6 bases separated the two germline ends. Per germline, CDR1 KGHDR and CDR2 SFDVKD. Libraries were prepared by immunoSEQ multiplex PCR; TCRdb keeps only in-frame clonotypes and omits some of them. The sample shows roughly 26,000 clones, about nine tenths of them seen only once. The specimen was peripheral blood. The source is a human donor in a cohort sampled during active COVID-19. The V call is TRBV24-1, the J call TRBJ1-5, with D unclear. DNA for the CDR3: TGTGCCACCAGTGATTCGGGTCATCAGCCCCAGCATTTT. Translating gives CATSDSGHQPQHF.